This note documents a single T cell receptor beta chain sequence. The data are from a study of T cell changes during pregnancy in multiple sclerosis. Some clones are missing from TCRdb's copy, which holds only in-frame ones; the method was immunoSEQ multiplex PCR. Here the sample spans under 80,000 clones, approximately 92% being singletons. This CDR3 is built from 13 residues. Germline CDR1 is MNHEY and CDR2 is SMNVEV (reference sequence). Deletions cut 2 bases from V and 7 bases from J, with 12 bases between. This clonotype was sampled from a female donor in good health, enrolled as a control in a pregnancy study. Here the sequenced sample was peripheral blood, taken after pregnancy. The rearrangement joins TRBV27 to TRBJ2-7; tentatively, D is TRBD1 (6 bases). The CDR3 reads CASSLLQGGEQYF. Here the CDR3 DNA reads TGTGCCAGCAGTTTACTACAGGGCGGTGAGCAGTACTTC.